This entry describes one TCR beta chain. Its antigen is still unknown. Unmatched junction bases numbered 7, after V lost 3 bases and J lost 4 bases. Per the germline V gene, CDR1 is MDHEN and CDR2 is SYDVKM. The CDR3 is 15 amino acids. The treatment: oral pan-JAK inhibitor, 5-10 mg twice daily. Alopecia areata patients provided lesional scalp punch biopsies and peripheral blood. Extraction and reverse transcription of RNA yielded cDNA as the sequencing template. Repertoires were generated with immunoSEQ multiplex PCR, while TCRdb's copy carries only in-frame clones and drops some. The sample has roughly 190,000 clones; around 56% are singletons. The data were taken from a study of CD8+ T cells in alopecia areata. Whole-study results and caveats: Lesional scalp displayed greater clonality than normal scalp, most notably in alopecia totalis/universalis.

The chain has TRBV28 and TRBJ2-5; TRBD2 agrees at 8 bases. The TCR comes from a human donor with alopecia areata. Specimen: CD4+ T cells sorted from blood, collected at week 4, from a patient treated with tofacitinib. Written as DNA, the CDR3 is TGTGCCAGCAGTTTGGGCGGGAGGCCCCGAGAGACCCAGTACTTC. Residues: CASSLGGRPRETQYF.